This TCR beta chain was recorded in a study of blood T cell repertoires in COVID-19. Across the whole study: COVID-19 samples from acute and convalescent phases originated in the United States, Italy and Spain.

Germline values: CDR1 MGHDK, CDR2 SYGVNS. The V and J ends lost 3 bases and 4 bases, in that order; junction bases with no gene match: 10. CDR3 size: 18 residues. Clones were sequenced by immunoSEQ multiplex PCR, and TCRdb holds only the in-frame ones, with some missing. The data contain about 140,000 clones, roughly 90% of them seen just once; the ten biggest clones take up roughly a tenth. The source material was peripheral blood. This sequence joins TRBV25-1 and TRBJ2-4; 12 bases fit TRBD2. This TCR was recovered from a man aged 50-59 years with active or convalescent COVID-19. The CDR3, as DNA: TGTGCCAGCAGTGAGGGGGCGGGGACTAGCGGGTGGAAAAACATTCAGTACTTC. The encoded protein is CASSEGAGTSGWKNIQYF.